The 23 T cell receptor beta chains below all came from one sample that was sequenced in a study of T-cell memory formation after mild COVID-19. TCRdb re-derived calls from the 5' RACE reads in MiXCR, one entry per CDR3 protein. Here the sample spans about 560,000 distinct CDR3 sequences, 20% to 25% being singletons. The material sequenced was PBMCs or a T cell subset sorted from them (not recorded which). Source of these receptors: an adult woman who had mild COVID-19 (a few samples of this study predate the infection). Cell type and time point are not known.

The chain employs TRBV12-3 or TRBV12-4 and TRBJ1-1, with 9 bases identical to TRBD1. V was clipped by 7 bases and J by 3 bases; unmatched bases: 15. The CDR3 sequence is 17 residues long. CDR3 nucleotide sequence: TGTGCCAGCAATAACACGCCCCCGGGACAGGGAGACACTGAAGCTTTCTTT. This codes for CASNNTPPGQGDTEAFF.

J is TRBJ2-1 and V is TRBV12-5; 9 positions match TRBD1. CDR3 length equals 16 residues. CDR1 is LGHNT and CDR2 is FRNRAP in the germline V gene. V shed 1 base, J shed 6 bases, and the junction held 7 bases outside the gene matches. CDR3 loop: CASGLGTGTGSNEQFF. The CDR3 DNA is TGTGCTAGTGGTTTGGGCACGGGGACAGGGTCCAATGAGCAGTTCTTC.

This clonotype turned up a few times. For the CDR3, the DNA is TGTGCCAGCATGGCGGGAGCGATGTACGAGCAGTACTTC. Translated: CASMAGAMYEQYF. The rearrangement uses TRBV2 and TRBJ2-7; 7 bases are a match to TRBD2. The CDR3 runs to 13 residues. CDR1 is SNHLY and CDR2 is FYNNEI in the germline V gene. V lost 7 bases to trimming and J lost 4 bases; unmatched junction nucleotides: 7.

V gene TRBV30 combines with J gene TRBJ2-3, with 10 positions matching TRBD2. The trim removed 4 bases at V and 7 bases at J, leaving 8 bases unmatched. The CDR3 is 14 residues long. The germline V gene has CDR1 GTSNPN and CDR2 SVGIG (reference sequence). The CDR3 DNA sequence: TGTGCCTGGACCACTAGCGGGAAGTCAAATACGCAGTATTTT. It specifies CAWTTSGKSNTQYF. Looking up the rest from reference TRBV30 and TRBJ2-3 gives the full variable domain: SQTIHQWPATLVQPVGSPLSLECTVEGTSNPNLYWYRQAAGRGLQLLFYSVGIGQISSEVPQNLSASRPQDRQFILSSKKLLLSDSGFYLCAWTTSGKSNTQYFGPGTRLTVL.

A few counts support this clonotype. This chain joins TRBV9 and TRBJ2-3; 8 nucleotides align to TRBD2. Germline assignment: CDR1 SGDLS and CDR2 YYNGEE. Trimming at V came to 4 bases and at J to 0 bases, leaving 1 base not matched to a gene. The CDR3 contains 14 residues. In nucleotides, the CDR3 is TGTGCCAGCAGCATAGCGGGGAGCACAGATACGCAGTATTTT. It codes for CASSIAGSTDTQYF.

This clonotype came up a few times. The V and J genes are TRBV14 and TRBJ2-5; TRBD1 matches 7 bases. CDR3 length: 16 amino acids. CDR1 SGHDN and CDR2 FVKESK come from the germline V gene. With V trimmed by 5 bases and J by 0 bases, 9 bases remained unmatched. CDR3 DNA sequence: TGTGCCAGCAGCGAGGACAGGAGACAGTACCAAGAGACCCAGTACTTC. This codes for CASSEDRRQYQETQYF.

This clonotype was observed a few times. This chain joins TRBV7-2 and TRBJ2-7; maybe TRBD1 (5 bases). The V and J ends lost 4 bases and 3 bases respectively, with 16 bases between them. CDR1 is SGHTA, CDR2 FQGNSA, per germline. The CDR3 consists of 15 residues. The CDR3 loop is CASSSLWRQSYEQYF. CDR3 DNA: TGTGCCAGCAGCTCCCTTTGGAGACAGAGCTACGAGCAGTACTTC.

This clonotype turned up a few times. The CDR3 spells CASRRSGSNTGELFF. CDR3 in DNA: TGTGCCAGCAGACGCAGCGGGAGTAATACCGGGGAGCTGTTTTTT. This chain joins TRBV6-5 and TRBJ2-2; 8 bases match TRBD2. CDR1 and CDR2 (germline): MNHEY, SVGAGI. This CDR3 contains 15 residues. The V segment lost 6 bases and the J segment 5 bases; nucleotides outside the gene matches: 8.

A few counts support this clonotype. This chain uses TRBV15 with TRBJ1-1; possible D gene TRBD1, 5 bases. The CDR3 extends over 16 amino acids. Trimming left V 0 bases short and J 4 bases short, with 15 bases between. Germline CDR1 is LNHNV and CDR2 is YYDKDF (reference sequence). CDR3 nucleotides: TGTGCCACCAGCAGAGATATGTCTTTGAGGGGCACTGAAGCTTTCTTT. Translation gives CATSRDMSLRGTEAFF.

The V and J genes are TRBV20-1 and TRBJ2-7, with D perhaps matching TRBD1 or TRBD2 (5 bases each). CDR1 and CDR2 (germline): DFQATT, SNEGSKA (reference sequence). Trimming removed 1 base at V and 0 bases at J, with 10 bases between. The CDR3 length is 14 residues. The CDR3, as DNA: TGCAGTGCTAGAGGGGGGTCAAGCTCCTACGAGCAGTACTTC. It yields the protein CSARGGSSSYEQYF.

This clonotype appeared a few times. CDR3: CSVVSPNEQFF. The CDR3 bases are TGCAGCGTTGTATCCCCCAATGAGCAGTTCTTC. The chain joins TRBV29-1 to TRBJ2-1; the D is unclear. V lost 4 bases and J lost 6, with 7 bases in between. The CDR3 loop spans 11 amino acids. CDR1 is SQVTM and CDR2 is ANQGSEA in the germline V gene.

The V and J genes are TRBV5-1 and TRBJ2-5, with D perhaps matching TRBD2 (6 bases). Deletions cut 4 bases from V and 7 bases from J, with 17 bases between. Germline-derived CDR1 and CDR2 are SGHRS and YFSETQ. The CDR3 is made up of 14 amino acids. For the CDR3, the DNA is TGCGCCAGCAGCGCGGGGAGTTTTGGCGGGACCCAGTACTTC. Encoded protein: CASSAGSFGGTQYF. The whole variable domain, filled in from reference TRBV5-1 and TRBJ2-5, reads KAGVTQTPRYLIKTRGQQVTLSCSPISGHRSVSWYQQTPGQGLQFLFEYFSETQRNKGNFPGRFSGRQFSNSRSEMNVSTLELGDSALYLCASSAGSFGGTQYFGPGTRLLVL.

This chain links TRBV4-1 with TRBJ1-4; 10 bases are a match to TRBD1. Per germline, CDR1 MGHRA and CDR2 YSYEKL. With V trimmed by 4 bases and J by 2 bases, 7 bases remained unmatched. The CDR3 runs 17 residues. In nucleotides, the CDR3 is TGCGCCAGCAGCCGCGGGGACAGGGGTTCCACTAATGAAAAACTGTTTTTT. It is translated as CASSRGDRGSTNEKLFF.

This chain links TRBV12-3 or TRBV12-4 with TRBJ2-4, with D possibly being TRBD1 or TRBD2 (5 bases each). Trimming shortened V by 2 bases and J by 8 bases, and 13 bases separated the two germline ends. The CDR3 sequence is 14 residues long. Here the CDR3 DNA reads TGTGCCAGCAGTTTAAGCGGCAGGGACGACATTCAGTACTTC. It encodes CASSLSGRDDIQYF.

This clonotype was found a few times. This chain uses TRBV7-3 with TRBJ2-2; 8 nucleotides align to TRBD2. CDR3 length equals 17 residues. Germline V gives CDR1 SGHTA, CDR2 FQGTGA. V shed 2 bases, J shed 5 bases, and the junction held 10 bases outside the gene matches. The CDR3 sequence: CASSLQPSGGGTGELFF. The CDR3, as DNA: TGTGCCAGCAGCTTACAGCCCAGCGGGGGAGGGACCGGGGAGCTGTTTTTT. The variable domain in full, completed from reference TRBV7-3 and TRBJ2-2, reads GAGVSQTPSNKVTEKGKYVELRCDPISGHTALYWYRQSLGQGPEFLIYFQGTGAADDSGLPNDRFFAVRPEGSVSTLKIQRTERGDSAVYLCASSLQPSGGGTGELFFGEGSRLTVL.

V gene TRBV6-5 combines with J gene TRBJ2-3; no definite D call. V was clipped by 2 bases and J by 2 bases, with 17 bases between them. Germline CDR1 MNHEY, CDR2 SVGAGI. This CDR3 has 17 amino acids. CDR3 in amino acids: CASSYLPRFTDTDTQYF. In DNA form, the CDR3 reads TGTGCCAGCAGTTACCTTCCTCGTTTTACGGACACAGATACGCAGTATTTT.

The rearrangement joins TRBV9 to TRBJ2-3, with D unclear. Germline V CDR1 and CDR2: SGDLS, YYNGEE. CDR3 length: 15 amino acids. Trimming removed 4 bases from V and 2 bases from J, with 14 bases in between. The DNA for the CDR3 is TGTGCCAGCAGCTCTGACCACGGATTCACAGATACGCAGTATTTT. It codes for CASSSDHGFTDTQYF.

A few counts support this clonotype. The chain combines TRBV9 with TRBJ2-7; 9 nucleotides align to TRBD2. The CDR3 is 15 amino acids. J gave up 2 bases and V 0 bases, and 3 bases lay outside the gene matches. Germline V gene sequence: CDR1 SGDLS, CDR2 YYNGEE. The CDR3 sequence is CASSVEAGGPYEQYF. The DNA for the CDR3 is TGTGCCAGCAGCGTAGAGGCGGGAGGGCCCTACGAGCAGTACTTC.

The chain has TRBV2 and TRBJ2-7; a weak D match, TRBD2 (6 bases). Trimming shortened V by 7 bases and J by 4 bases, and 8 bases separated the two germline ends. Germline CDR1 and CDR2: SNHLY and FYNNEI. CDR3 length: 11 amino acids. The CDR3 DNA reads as TGTGCCAGCAACGGGGGTTACGAGCAGTACTTC. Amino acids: CASNGGYEQYF.

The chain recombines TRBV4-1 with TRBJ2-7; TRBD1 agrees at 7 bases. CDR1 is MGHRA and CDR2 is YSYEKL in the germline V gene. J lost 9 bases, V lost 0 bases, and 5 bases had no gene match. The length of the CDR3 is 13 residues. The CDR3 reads CASSQEQGFGQYF. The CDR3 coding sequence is TGCGCCAGCAGCCAAGAACAGGGGTTTGGGCAGTACTTC.

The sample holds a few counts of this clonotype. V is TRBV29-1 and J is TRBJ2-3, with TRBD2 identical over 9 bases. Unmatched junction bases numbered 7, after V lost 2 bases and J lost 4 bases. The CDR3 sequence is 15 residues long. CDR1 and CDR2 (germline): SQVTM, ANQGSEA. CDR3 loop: CSVEPLTSGADTQYF. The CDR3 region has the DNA TGCAGCGTTGAACCTCTGACTAGCGGCGCAGATACGCAGTATTTT.

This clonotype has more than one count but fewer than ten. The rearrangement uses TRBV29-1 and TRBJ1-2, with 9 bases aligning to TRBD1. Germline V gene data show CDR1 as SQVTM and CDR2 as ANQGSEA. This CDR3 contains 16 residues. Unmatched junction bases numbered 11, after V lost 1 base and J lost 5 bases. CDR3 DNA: TGCAGCGTTGAAGTACTGCGGGACAGGGAGGGGTATGGCTACACCTTC. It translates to CSVEVLRDREGYGYTF. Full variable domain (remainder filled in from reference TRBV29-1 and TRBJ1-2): SAVISQKPSRDICQRGTSLTIQCQVDSQVTMMFWYRQQPGQSLTLIATANQGSEATYESGFVIDKFPISRPNLTFSTLTVSNMSPEDSSIYLCSVEVLRDREGYGYTFGSGTRLTVV.

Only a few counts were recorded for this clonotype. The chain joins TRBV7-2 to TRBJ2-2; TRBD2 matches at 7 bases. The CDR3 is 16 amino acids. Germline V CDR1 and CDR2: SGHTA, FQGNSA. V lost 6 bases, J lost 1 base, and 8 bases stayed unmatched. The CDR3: CASRMTGGRNTGELFF. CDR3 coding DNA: TGTGCCAGCAGAATGACCGGCGGGAGGAACACCGGGGAGCTGTTTTTT. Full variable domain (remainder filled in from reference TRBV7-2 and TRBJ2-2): GAGVSQSPSNKVTEKGKDVELRCDPISGHTALYWYRQSLGQGLEFLIYFQGNSAPDKSGLPSDRFSAERTGGSVSTLTIQRTQQEDSAVYLCASRMTGGRNTGELFFGEGSRLTVL.